The sample holds a few counts of the clone carrying this T cell receptor (beta chain). PCR was performed using 60 Vbeta and 13 Jbeta primers. Data came from immunoSEQ multiplex PCR; TCRdb stores just in-frame clones and leaves some out. The data show hundreds of thousands of clones, 60% to 80% seen once. The sample originates from a study of cytomegalovirus exposure and HLA in healthy donors. Donors were nominally healthy when sampled, though unrecorded immune exposures were likely. The CDR3 runs to 14 residues. CDR1 MNHEY and CDR2 SVGAGI come from the germline V gene. The J segment lost 0 bases and the V segment lost 6 bases, leaving 2 bases of the junction unmatched.

V and J are TRBV6-5 and TRBJ1-1; TRBD1 agrees at 9 bases. The sequenced sample was PBMCs. The TCR comes from a male donor in good health and CMV-seronegative. In nucleotides, the CDR3 is TGTGCCAGCAGGGGACAGGGCATGAACACTGAAGCTTTCTTT. It translates to CASRGQGMNTEAFF.